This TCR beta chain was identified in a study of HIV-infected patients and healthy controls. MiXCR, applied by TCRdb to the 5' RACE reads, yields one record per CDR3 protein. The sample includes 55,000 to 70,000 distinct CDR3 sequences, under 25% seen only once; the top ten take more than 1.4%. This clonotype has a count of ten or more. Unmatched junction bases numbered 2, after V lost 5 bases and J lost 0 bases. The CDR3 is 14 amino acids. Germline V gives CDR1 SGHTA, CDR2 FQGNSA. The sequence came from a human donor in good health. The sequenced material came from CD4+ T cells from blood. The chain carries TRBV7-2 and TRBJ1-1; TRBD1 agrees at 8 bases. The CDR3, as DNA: TGTGCCAGCAGCAGGACAGGGTTGAACACTGAAGCTTTCTTT. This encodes CASSRTGLNTEAFF.